The T cell receptor (beta chain) under discussion was sequenced for a study of response to subunit inactivated influenza vaccine. Study-wide results and caveats: Only a handful of new T cells, the authors suggested, are recruited with each seasonal influenza vaccination.

With 0 bases removed from V and 5 bases from J, the gap between germline ends came to 11 bases. The V gene's germline CDR1 is LGHNA and CDR2 YNFKEQ. The CDR3 is made up of 14 amino acids. On this clonotype itself: Its antigen is currently unknown.

TCRdb used MiXCR to reprocess the RT-PCR reads, holding one entry per CDR3 protein. This sample has 450,000 to 700,000 distinct CDR3 sequences, with around 15% found just once. The material was PBMCs from blood, obtained 11 to 12 days after vaccination. The V call is TRBV4-2, the J call TRBJ2-7; D not certain. The clonotype comes from a middle-aged man who received an inactivated influenza vaccine. CDR3 sequence reads: CASSQDRHNNEQYF. CDR3 nucleotides: TGTGCCAGCAGCCAAGATCGACATAACAACGAGCAGTACTTC.